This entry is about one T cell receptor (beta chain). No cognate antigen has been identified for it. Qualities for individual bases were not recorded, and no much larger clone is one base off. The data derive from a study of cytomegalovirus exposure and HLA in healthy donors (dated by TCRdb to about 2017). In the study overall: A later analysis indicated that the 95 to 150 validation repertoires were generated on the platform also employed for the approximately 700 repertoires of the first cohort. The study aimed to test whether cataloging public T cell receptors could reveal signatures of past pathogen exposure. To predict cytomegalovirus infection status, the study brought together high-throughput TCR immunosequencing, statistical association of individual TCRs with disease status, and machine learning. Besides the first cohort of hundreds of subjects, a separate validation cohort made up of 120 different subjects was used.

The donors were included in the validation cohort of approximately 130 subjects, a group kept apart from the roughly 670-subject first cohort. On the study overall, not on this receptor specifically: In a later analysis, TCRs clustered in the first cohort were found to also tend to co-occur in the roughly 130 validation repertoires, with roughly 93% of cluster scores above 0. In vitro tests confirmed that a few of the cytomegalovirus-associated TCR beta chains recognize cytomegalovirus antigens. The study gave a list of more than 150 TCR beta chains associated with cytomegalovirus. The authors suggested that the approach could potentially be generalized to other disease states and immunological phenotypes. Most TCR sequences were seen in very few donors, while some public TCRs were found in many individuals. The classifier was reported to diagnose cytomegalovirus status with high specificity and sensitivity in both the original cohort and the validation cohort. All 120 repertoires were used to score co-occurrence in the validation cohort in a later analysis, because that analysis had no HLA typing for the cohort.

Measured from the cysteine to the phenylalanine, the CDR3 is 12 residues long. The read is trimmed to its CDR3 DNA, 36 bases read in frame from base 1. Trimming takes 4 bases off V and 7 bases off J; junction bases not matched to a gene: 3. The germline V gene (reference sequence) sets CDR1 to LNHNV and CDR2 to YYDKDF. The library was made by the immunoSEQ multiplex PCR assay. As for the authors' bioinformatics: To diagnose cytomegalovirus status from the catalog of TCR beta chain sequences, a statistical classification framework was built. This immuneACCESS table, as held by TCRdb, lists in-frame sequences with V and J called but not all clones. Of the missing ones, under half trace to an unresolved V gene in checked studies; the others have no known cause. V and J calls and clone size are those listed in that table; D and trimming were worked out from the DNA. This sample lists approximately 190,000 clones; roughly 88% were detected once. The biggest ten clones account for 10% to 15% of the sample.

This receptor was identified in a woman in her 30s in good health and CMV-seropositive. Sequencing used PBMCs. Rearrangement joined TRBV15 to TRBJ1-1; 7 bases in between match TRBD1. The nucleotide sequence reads TGTGCCACCAGCACTCGGGACAGTGAAGCTTTCTTT. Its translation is CATSTRDSEAFF. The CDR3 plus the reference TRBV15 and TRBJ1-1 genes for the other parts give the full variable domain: DAMVIQNPRYQVTQFGKPVTLSCSQTLNHNVMYWYQQKSSQAPKLLFHYYDKDFNNEADTPDNFQSRRPNTSFCFLDIRSPGLGDTAMYLCATSTRDSEAFFGQGTRLTVV.